The TCR beta chain described here comes from a study of blood T cell repertoires in COVID-19. About the research overall: Some COVID-19 samples were acute and others convalescent; all came from the United States, Italy and Spain. In each case, the material was cDNA or gDNA derived from T cells, B-cell-depleted T cells, or PBMCs.

Authors' data handling: The assay estimated nucleated cells by amplifying reference gene primers. Assay: immunoSEQ multiplex PCR; the TCRdb copy retains only in-frame clones and omits some. That table gives V, J and clone size, and the DNA gave D and trimming. The repertoire has some 80,000 clones, 85% to 90% of them found once; the top ten carry 22%. The ends lost 4 bases at V and 8 bases at J; junction bases unmatched: 7. This CDR3 spans 14 amino acids. Germline CDR1 is SGHTS and CDR2 is YDEGEE. The specimen was peripheral blood. V and J are TRBV5-8 and TRBJ1-4; 8 positions agree with TRBD1. This sequence originates from a woman older than 75 in a cohort sampled during active or convalescent COVID-19. CDR3 coding DNA: TGTGCCAGCAGCGTGGGACAGGTGCACGAAAAACTGTTTTTT. Its translation: CASSVGQVHEKLFF.